Shown below are 17 T cell receptor beta chains from a single sample sequenced in a study of T cell changes during pregnancy in multiple sclerosis. The repertoire was sequenced with immunoSEQ multiplex PCR; TCRdb's copy has only in-frame clones and lacks some. Of about 70,000 clones listed, over 80% are singletons. The specimen was CD8+ T cells from peripheral blood mononuclear cells, collected in the third trimester of pregnancy. The receptor source for this set is a female donor in good health, enrolled as a control in a pregnancy study.

The CDR3 here is CASATTGLLHEQYF. The CDR3 region has the DNA TGTGCCAGCGCCACCACAGGGCTTCTCCACGAGCAGTACTTC. This chain uses TRBV5-6 with TRBJ2-7; D is possibly TRBD1 (6 bases). Trimming took 7 bases from V and 5 from J, leaving 19 bases between them. The germline V gene has CDR1 SGHDT and CDR2 YYEEEE. CDR3 length: 14 amino acids.

The chain uses TRBV11-3 and TRBJ2-5; 8 nucleotides agree with TRBD1. CDR3 length equals 16 residues. The germline V gene has CDR1 SGHNT and CDR2 YENEEA. Losses at the gene ends were 5 bases for V and 0 bases for J; bases not matched to a gene: 8. CDR3: CASSGRQGRDQETQYF. Written as DNA, the CDR3 is TGTGCCAGCAGCGGTCGACAGGGGAGAGACCAAGAGACCCAGTACTTC.

The chain uses TRBV5-1 and TRBJ2-7, with 9 bases aligning to TRBD1. Germline CDR1 is SGHRS and CDR2 is YFSETQ. This CDR3 has 13 residues. Unmatched junction bases numbered 6, after V lost 6 bases and J lost 5 bases. CDR3 residues: CASIGTGNHEQYF. CDR3 nucleotides: TGCGCCAGCATCGGGACAGGGAACCACGAGCAGTACTTC. The full variable domain, in which reference TRBV5-1 and TRBJ2-7 provide the parts outside the CDR3, is KAGVTQTPRYLIKTRGQQVTLSCSPISGHRSVSWYQQTPGQGLQFLFEYFSETQRNKGNFPGRFSGRQFSNSRSEMNVSTLELGDSALYLCASIGTGNHEQYFGPGTRLTVT.

The chain is built from TRBV11-2 and TRBJ2-7; no definite D call. The CDR3 extends over 14 amino acids. The germline CDR1 and CDR2 sequences are SGHAT and FQNNGV. V dropped 5 bases and J dropped 2 bases, with 13 bases sitting between them. The CDR3 protein is CASSPPRYPYEQYF. CDR3 DNA sequence: TGTGCCAGCAGCCCACCACGGTACCCCTACGAGCAGTACTTC. Variable domain in full (rest from reference TRBV11-2 and TRBJ2-7): EAGVAQSPRYKIIEKRQSVAFWCNPISGHATLYWYQQILGQGPKLLIQFQNNGVVDDSQLPKDRFSAERLKGVDSTLKIQPAKLEDSAVYLCASSPPRYPYEQYFGPGTRLTVT.

V gene TRBV27 combines with J gene TRBJ2-1; D not certain. Looked up from germline, CDR1 is MNHEY and CDR2 is SMNVEV (reference sequence). V lost 3 bases to trimming and J lost 14 bases, with 11 bases between them. This CDR3 is built from 11 residues. CDR3 bases: TGTGCCAGCAGTTTTCGATCTTCGGAGTTCTTC. This codes for CASSFRSSEFF.

The chain employs TRBV10-3 and TRBJ1-2; maybe TRBD1 (5 bases). V was trimmed by 6 bases and J by 5 bases, leaving 10 bases between them. The CDR3 covers 12 residues. Per the germline V gene, CDR1 is ENHRY and CDR2 is SYGVKD. The DNA for the CDR3 is TGTGCCATCAGAGGGGAAGCTTATGGCTACACCTTC. It encodes CAIRGEAYGYTF.

The V gene is TRBV30, the J gene TRBJ1-2, with D possibly being TRBD1 (6 bases). Germline assignment: CDR1 GTSNPN and CDR2 SVGIG (reference sequence). The CDR3 has 18 amino acids. Trimming cost V 5 bases and J 7 bases, with 32 bases left between them. CDR3 residues: CAWSKTGFSFGSMGGYTF. The CDR3 DNA reads as TGTGCCTGGTCAAAAACAGGGTTTTCTTTTGGTTCGATGGGTGGCTACACCTTC.

The V call is TRBV19, the J call TRBJ2-3; 9 nucleotides line up with TRBD1. The CDR3 runs 16 residues. The ends lost 4 bases at V and 1 base at J; junction bases unmatched: 6. CDR1 and CDR2 (germline): LNHDA, SQIVND (reference sequence). DNA of the CDR3: TGTGCCAGTAGTACACGGACAGGGGATGGCACAGATACGCAGTATTTT. Protein: CASSTRTGDGTDTQYF.

The rearrangement links TRBV5-6 to TRBJ1-3, with TRBD1 matching 8 bases. The trim removed 4 bases at V and 1 base at J, leaving 4 bases unmatched. The CDR3 is 15 amino acids. Germline CDR1 reads SGHDT; CDR2 reads YYEEEE. CDR3 loop: CASSIGQGSGNTIYF. The CDR3 DNA sequence: TGTGCCAGCAGCATCGGACAGGGATCTGGAAACACCATATATTTT.

The chain uses TRBV19 and TRBJ2-6; the D gene is possibly TRBD2 (6 bases). The CDR3 is 19 residues long. The ends were cut back, 3 bases at V and 0 bases at J, with 18 bases in the middle. Per the germline V gene, CDR1 is LNHDA and CDR2 is SQIVND (reference sequence). The chain's CDR3 is CASSIRRGPGISGANVLTF. The CDR3, as DNA: TGTGCCAGTAGTATTCGGCGGGGTCCTGGAATCTCTGGGGCCAACGTCCTGACTTTC.

The V call is TRBV7-3, the J call TRBJ2-1; D perhaps matches TRBD1 (6 bases). CDR3 size: 16 residues. Germline values: CDR1 SGHTA, CDR2 FQGTGA. Trimming cost V 5 bases and J 5 bases, with 19 bases left between them. CDR3 region: CASSVQNGGPHNEQFF. In nucleotides, the CDR3 is TGTGCCAGCAGCGTCCAGAATGGGGGCCCCCACAATGAGCAGTTCTTC.

The chain combines TRBV5-4 with TRBJ2-7; 9 bases are a match to TRBD1. Germline V lookup: CDR1 SGHNT, CDR2 YYREEE (reference sequence). This CDR3 region has 13 residues. J lost 5 bases, V lost 3 bases, and 3 bases had no gene match. Here the CDR3 reads CASSWDRADEQYF. CDR3 DNA sequence: TGTGCCAGCAGCTGGGACAGGGCCGACGAGCAGTACTTC.

V usage is TRBV2 and J usage is TRBJ2-7, with TRBD1 identical over 8 bases. Germline CDR1 reads SNHLY; CDR2 reads FYNNEI. This CDR3 region has 13 residues. V shed 6 bases, J shed 4 bases, and the junction held 5 bases outside the gene matches. CDR3 loop: CASRSQGAYEQYF. As DNA, the CDR3 is TGTGCCAGCAGGAGCCAGGGGGCGTACGAGCAGTACTTC. Based on the CDR3 plus reference TRBV2 and TRBJ2-7, the full variable domain is EPEVTQTPSHQVTQMGQEVILRCVPISNHLYFYWYRQILGQKVEFLVSFYNNEISEKSEIFDDQFSVERPDGSNFTLKIRSTKLEDSAMYFCASRSQGAYEQYFGPGTRLTVT.

The rearrangement joins TRBV9 to TRBJ2-3, with D perhaps matching TRBD1 (6 bases). This CDR3 has 15 residues. Trimming left V 0 bases short and J 2 bases short, with 10 bases between. The germline V gene has CDR1 SGDLS and CDR2 YYNGEE. The CDR3 loop is CASSVGGGPTDTQYF. DNA of the CDR3: TGTGCCAGCAGCGTAGGAGGGGGACCCACAGATACGCAGTATTTT.

The V gene is TRBV5-4, the J gene TRBJ2-2; 7 bases align to TRBD1. The CDR3 is made up of 15 amino acids. CDR1 is SGHNT and CDR2 is YYREEE in the germline V gene (reference sequence). The V segment lost 2 bases and the J segment 3 bases; nucleotides outside the gene matches: 4. In DNA, the CDR3 is TGTGCCAGCAGCTTTTGGGACAGTTACACCGGGGAGCTGTTTTTT. It codes for CASSFWDSYTGELFF.

J is TRBJ1-5 and V is TRBV27, with 7 bases that match TRBD1. This CDR3 is 15 amino acids long. With 5 bases clipped from V and 5 bases from J, the junction kept 9 bases outside the gene matches. Germline values: CDR1 MNHEY, CDR2 SMNVEV (reference sequence). This CDR3 reads CASSPAQGDDQPQHF. For the CDR3, the DNA is TGTGCCAGCAGTCCAGCCCAGGGGGATGATCAGCCCCAGCATTTT.

The chain carries TRBV5-4 and TRBJ1-2; 7 positions match TRBD1. The trim removed 4 bases at V and 6 bases at J, leaving 15 bases unmatched. CDR1 and CDR2 (germline): SGHNT, YYREEE (reference sequence). This CDR3 is built from 16 residues. This CDR3 reads CASSPEGARGADGYTF. The CDR3 DNA reads TGTGCCAGCAGCCCCGAGGGGGCGCGGGGAGCCGATGGCTACACCTTC.